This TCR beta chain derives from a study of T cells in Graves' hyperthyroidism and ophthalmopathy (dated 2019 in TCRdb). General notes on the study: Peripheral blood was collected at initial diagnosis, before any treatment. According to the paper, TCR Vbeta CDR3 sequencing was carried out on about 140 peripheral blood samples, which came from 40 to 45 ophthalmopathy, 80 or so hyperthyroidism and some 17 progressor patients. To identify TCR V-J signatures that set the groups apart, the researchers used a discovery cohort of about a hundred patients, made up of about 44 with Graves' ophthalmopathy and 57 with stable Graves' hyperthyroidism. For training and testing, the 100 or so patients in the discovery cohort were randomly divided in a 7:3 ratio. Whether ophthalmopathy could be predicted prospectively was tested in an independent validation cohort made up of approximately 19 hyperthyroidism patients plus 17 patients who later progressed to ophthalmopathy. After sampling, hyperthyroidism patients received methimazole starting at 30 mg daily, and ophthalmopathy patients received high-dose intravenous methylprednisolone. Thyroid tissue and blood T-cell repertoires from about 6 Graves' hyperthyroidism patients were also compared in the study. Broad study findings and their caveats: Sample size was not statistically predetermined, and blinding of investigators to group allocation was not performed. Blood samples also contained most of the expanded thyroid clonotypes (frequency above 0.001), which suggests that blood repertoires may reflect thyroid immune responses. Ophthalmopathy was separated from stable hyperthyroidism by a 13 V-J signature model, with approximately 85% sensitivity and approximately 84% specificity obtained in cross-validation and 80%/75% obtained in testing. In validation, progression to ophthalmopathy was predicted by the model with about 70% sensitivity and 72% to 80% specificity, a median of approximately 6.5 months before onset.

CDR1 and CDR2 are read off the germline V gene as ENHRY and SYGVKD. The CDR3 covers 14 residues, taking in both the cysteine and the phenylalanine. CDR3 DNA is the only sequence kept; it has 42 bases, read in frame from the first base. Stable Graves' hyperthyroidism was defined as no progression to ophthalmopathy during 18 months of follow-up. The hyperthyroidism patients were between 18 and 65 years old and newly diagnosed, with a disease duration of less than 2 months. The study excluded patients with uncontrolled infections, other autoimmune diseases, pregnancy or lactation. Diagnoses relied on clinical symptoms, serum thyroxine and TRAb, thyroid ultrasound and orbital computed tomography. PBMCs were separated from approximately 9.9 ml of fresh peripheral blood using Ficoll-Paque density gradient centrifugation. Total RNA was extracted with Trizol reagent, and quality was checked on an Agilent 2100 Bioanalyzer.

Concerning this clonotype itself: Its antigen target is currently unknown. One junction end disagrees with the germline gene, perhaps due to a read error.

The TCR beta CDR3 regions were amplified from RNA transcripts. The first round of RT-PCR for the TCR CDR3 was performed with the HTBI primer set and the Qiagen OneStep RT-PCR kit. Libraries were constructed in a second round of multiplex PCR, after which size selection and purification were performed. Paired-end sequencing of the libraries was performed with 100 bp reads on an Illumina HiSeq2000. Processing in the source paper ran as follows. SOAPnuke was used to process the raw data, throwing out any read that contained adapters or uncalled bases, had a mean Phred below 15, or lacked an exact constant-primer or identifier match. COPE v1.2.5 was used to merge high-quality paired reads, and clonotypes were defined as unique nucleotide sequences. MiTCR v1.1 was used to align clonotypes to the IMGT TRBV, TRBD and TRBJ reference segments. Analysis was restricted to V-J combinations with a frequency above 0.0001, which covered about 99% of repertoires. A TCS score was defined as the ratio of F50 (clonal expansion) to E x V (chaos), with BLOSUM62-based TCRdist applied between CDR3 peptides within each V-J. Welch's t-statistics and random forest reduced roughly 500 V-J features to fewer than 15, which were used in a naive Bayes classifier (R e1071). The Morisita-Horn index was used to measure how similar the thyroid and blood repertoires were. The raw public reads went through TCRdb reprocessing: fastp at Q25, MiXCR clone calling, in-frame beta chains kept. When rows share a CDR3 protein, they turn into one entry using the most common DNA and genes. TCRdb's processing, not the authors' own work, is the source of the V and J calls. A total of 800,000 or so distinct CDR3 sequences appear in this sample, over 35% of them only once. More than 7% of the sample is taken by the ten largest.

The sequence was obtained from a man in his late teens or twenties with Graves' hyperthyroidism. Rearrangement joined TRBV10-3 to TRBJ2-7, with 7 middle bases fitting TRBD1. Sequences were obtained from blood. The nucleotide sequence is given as TGTGCCAGCAGTCGACAGGGAACAGTCTACGAGCAGTACTTC. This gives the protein CASSRQGTVYEQYF.